The sequence of this TCR beta chain was determined in a study of OX40 agonist ivuxolimab in advanced cancers. Across the whole study: The treatment was a fully human IgG2 OX40 agonist, ivuxolimab.

Trimming removed 1 base at V and 5 bases at J, with 18 bases between. Looked up from germline, CDR1 is SGHRS and CDR2 is YFSETQ. The length of the CDR3 is 16 residues. Profiled with immunoSEQ multiplex PCR; TCRdb holds only in-frame clones, not every one. The data show roughly 41,000 clones, roughly four fifths seen once. As regards this clone: The antigen is not known.

Notes on the study in general: Expanded clones were, on average, more numerous among CD8+ T cells than CD4+.

The source was CD4+ or CD8+ T cells sorted from blood, collected in a trial of the OX40 agonist ivuxolimab. This clonotype was sampled from an adult with an advanced solid tumor such as melanoma, head and neck, liver or kidney cancer. This chain joins TRBV5-1 and TRBJ2-5; D may correspond to TRBD1 or TRBD2 (6 bases each). The CDR3 nucleotides are TGCGCCAGCAGCTTGAGTGAAGGGGGGTATCGGGAGACCCAGTACTTC. Translating it yields CASSLSEGGYRETQYF.